Described below is a single TCR beta chain sequence and its context. This entry comes from a study of identical twins. TCRdb passed the 5' RACE reads through MiXCR, listing each CDR3 protein once. The sample carries about 1.7 million distinct CDR3 sequences, about 30% recorded once. The CDR3 is made up of 15 amino acids. V trimming: 5 bases; J trimming: 5 bases; junction bases outside the gene matches: 10. CDR1 is SGHTA and CDR2 is FQGNSA in the germline V gene. The specimen sequenced was cord blood. The chain joins TRBV7-2 to TRBJ2-5; 8 bases are a match to TRBD2. The receptor was isolated from a newborn girl in good health. DNA for the CDR3: TGTGCCAGCAGCCACACTAGCGGCACTCCGGAGACCCAGTACTTC. This translates into CASSHTSGTPETQYF.